Shown below are 5 T cell receptor beta chains from a single sample sequenced in a study of technical replicates of blood from four donors. The assay was immunoSEQ multiplex PCR, and TCRdb's table has in-frame clones only and misses some. Of 73,000 or so clones detected, about 91% appear once; the ten largest clones hold 0.25%. The sample consisted of T cells isolated from PBMCs. The receptors derive from a human donor in good health.

The gene calls are TRBV5-1 and TRBJ2-7; TRBD1 is a possible D gene (6 bases). This CDR3 is 14 amino acids long. Germline CDR1 SGHRS, CDR2 YFSETQ. V lost 1 base and J lost 3, with 11 bases in between. CDR3 sequence reads: CASSLRDINYEQYF. CDR3 DNA: TGCGCCAGCAGCTTGCGGGACATAAACTACGAGCAGTACTTC.

CDR3 amino acids: CASSEQGHEQYF. DNA for the CDR3: TGTGCCAGCAGCGAACAGGGCCACGAGCAGTACTTC. This chain connects TRBV9 to TRBJ2-7; TRBD1 might be the D (6 bases). CDR1 SGDLS and CDR2 YYNGEE come from the germline V gene. The CDR3 totals 12 residues. Trimming took 3 bases from V and 5 from J, leaving 9 bases between them.

The genes are TRBV28 and TRBJ2-1; a possible D gene is TRBD2 (6 bases). This CDR3 spans 15 amino acids. CDR1 and CDR2 (germline): MDHEN, SYDVKM. The V end was cut by 5 bases, the J end by 4 bases, with 15 bases between. Here the CDR3 DNA reads TGTGCCAGCAGTGAACCGGCGGGACCTTACAATGAGCAGTTCTTC. Its protein is CASSEPAGPYNEQFF.

This clone was observed once. The chain uses TRBV11-2 and TRBJ1-3; D might be TRBD1 (6 bases). In germline, CDR1 is SGHAT, CDR2 FQNNGV. The CDR3 has 15 residues. Deletions cut 1 base from V and 2 bases from J, with 9 bases between. In DNA form, the CDR3 reads TGTGCCAGCAGCTTAGCCGGGACACCTGGAAACACCATATATTTT. The encoded protein is CASSLAGTPGNTIYF. Using reference TRBV11-2 and TRBJ1-3 for the parts outside the CDR3, the full variable domain is EAGVAQSPRYKIIEKRQSVAFWCNPISGHATLYWYQQILGQGPKLLIQFQNNGVVDDSQLPKDRFSAERLKGVDSTLKIQPAKLEDSAVYLCASSLAGTPGNTIYFGEGSWLTVV.

V and J are TRBV28 and TRBJ2-1; TRBD2 matches 13 bases. The CDR3 consists of 17 residues. Trimming removed 3 bases from V and 5 bases from J; junction bases left unmatched: 7. The germline V gene has CDR1 MDHEN and CDR2 SYDVKM. The CDR3 DNA reads TGTGCCAGCAGTTTCCCGGGACTAGCGGGAAAGCACAATGAGCAGTTCTTC. It encodes CASSFPGLAGKHNEQFF.